A single sample gave rise to the 23 T cell receptor beta chains below, sequenced in a study of blood T cell repertoires in COVID-19. Repertoires were generated with immunoSEQ multiplex PCR, while TCRdb's copy carries only in-frame clones and drops some. Among around 57,000 clones listed, about 86% were seen once. What was sequenced was peripheral blood. These receptors originate from a woman older than 75 with active COVID-19.

This chain uses TRBV30 with TRBJ2-6; no clear D gene. CDR1 and CDR2 (germline): GTSNPN, SVGIG (reference sequence). V dropped 7 bases and J dropped 2 bases, with 18 bases sitting between them. The CDR3 is 16 amino acids. In DNA form, the CDR3 reads TGTGCCTCCACCCAGAATCTCGGAGCTGGGGCCAACGTCCTGACTTTC. Amino acid sequence: CASTQNLGAGANVLTF.

J is TRBJ2-2 and V is TRBV19, with TRBD2 matching 13 bases. V lost 4 bases to trimming and J lost 6 bases; unmatched junction nucleotides: 5. CDR3 length: 16 residues. In germline, CDR1 is LNHDA, CDR2 SQIVND (reference sequence). The CDR3 loop reads CASSRQTSGGPGELFF. As DNA, the CDR3 is TGTGCCAGTAGTAGACAGACTAGCGGGGGGCCCGGGGAGCTGTTTTTT.

The chain has TRBV2 and TRBJ2-5, with a possible D match to TRBD2 (6 bases). Germline assignment: CDR1 SNHLY and CDR2 FYNNEI. CDR3 length: 14 amino acids. V lost 7 bases and J 5 bases, leaving 17 bases between the germline ends. For the CDR3, the DNA is TGTGCCAGCACCGATTGGACTGCGGGGGAGACCCAGTACTTC. It translates to CASTDWTAGETQYF. Looking up the rest from reference TRBV2 and TRBJ2-5 gives the full variable domain: EPEVTQTPSHQVTQMGQEVILRCVPISNHLYFYWYRQILGQKVEFLVSFYNNEISEKSEIFDDQFSVERPDGSNFTLKIRSTKLEDSAMYFCASTDWTAGETQYFGPGTRLLVL.

The chain joins TRBV7-8 to TRBJ2-7; 10 bases are a match to TRBD1. Germline lookup yields CDR1 SGHVS and CDR2 FQNEAQ. Losses at the gene ends were 0 bases for V and 3 bases for J; bases not matched to a gene: 5. The CDR3 length is 16 residues. Here the CDR3 reads CASSLASGTGDYEQYF. The CDR3 nucleotides read TGTGCCAGCAGCTTAGCGAGCGGGACAGGGGACTACGAGCAGTACTTC.

The V gene is TRBV9, the J gene TRBJ1-2, with D perhaps TRBD1 (6 bases). This CDR3 is 14 amino acids long. With 7 bases removed from V and 0 bases from J, the gap between germline ends came to 13 bases. The germline CDR1 and CDR2 sequences are SGDLS and YYNGEE. The CDR3 spells CASGQQGANYGYTF. The CDR3 DNA follows: TGTGCCAGCGGCCAACAGGGAGCTAACTATGGCTACACCTTC.

This chain uses TRBV28 with TRBJ2-2, with 8 bases that match TRBD1. Germline V CDR1 and CDR2: MDHEN, SYDVKM. The junction had 5 bases not matched to a gene; V was cut back by 8 bases and J by 6 bases. The CDR3 totals 13 residues. CDR3 nucleotides: TGTGCCAGCCTGGACAGGGATGCCGGGGAGCTGTTTTTT. This translates into CASLDRDAGELFF.

In its sample, this clone was seen once. The chain carries TRBV6-1 and TRBJ2-7; possibly TRBD1 for D (6 bases). CDR3 length equals 15 residues. Germline V gene data show CDR1 as MNHNS and CDR2 as SASEGT. V dropped 1 base and J dropped 4 bases, with 14 bases sitting between them. The CDR3 spells CASSEGGRGTYEQYF. The CDR3 DNA follows: TGTGCCAGCAGTGAAGGAGGCAGGGGAACTTACGAGCAGTACTTC.

The chain joins TRBV4-3 to TRBJ1-2; D is ambiguous. CDR3 length: 15 amino acids. Germline lookup yields CDR1 LGHNA and CDR2 YSLEER. Trimming left V 3 bases short and J 2 bases short, with 13 bases between. The CDR3 is CASSQGREANYGYTF. DNA of the CDR3: TGCGCCAGCAGCCAGGGAAGGGAGGCAAACTATGGCTACACCTTC.

On this clone: The junction differs from germline at one of its ends, possibly a read error. CDR3 in DNA: TGTGCTAGCAGCTCAGATAGGACTAGCGGGGGAGGAGAGCAGTTCTTC. Its translation is CASSSDRTSGGGEQFF. The chain couples TRBV7-7 to TRBJ2-1; 13 bases agree with TRBD2. This CDR3 is 16 amino acids long. Germline lookup yields CDR1 SSHAT and CDR2 FNYEAQ (reference sequence).

This clone was counted once. The chain uses TRBV19 and TRBJ2-2, with D perhaps TRBD1 or TRBD2 (10 bases each). Germline V CDR1 and CDR2: LNHDA, SQIVND (reference sequence). CDR3 length: 19 amino acids. The V gene lost 6 bases and the J gene lost 1 base, with 24 bases spanning the gap. The CDR3 coding sequence is TGTGCCAGTAGACCGGGACAGGGGATAGCGGGGGGGAACACCGGGGAGCTGTTTTTT. Translated: CASRPGQGIAGGNTGELFF.

The rearrangement uses TRBV10-1 and TRBJ1-2; D may be TRBD1 (5 bases). Germline CDR1 reads WNHNN; CDR2 reads SYGVQD (reference sequence). V was cut by 3 bases and J by 4 bases, with 18 bases left in between. CDR3 length equals 16 residues. CDR3 region: CASSEYLNRTPYGYTF. The DNA for the CDR3 is TGCGCCAGCAGTGAATATTTAAATAGGACACCCTATGGCTACACCTTC.

V gene TRBV7-9 combines with J gene TRBJ1-3, with D perhaps TRBD1 (5 bases). This CDR3 contains 14 residues. CDR1 and CDR2 (germline): SEHNR, FQNEAQ (reference sequence). V dropped 6 bases and J dropped 0 bases, with 9 bases sitting between them. CDR3 DNA sequence: TGTGCCAGCAGTCAAGGGGACTCTGGAAACACCATATATTTT. Its translation is CASSQGDSGNTIYF.

The chain has TRBV4-1 and TRBJ1-3, with D maybe TRBD1 (6 bases). This CDR3 has 16 amino acids. Trimming shortened V by 3 bases and J by 0 bases, and 12 bases separated the two germline ends. From germline, CDR1 is MGHRA and CDR2 YSYEKL. CDR3: CASSQDSLSSGNTIYF. The CDR3 bases are TGCGCCAGCAGCCAGGACAGTCTATCCTCTGGAAACACCATATATTTT.

The rearrangement links TRBV5-5 to TRBJ2-1; the D is unclear. The CDR3 contains 13 residues. Germline-derived CDR1 and CDR2 are SGHKS and YYEKEE (reference sequence). Trimming pared 0 bases from V and 4 bases from J, leaving 5 bases between. The CDR3 here is CASSLGLYNEQFF. CDR3 coding DNA: TGTGCCAGCAGCTTGGGACTGTACAATGAGCAGTTCTTC.

This clone showed up just once. The chain combines TRBV5-6 with TRBJ1-4, with a weak D call TRBD1 (5 bases). The CDR3 is 15 residues long. Germline CDR1 SGHDT, CDR2 YYEEEE. V dropped 7 bases and J dropped 2 bases, with 15 bases sitting between them. CDR3 loop: CASSRGAPTNEKLFF. For the CDR3, the DNA is TGTGCCAGCTCCCGTGGGGCACCCACTAATGAAAAACTGTTTTTT.

This clone was detected once. DNA of the CDR3: TGTGCCAGTAGTCCACACCCCAGAAAAGCAGATACGCAGTATTTT. Residues: CASSPHPRKADTQYF. The chain combines TRBV19 with TRBJ2-3; D unclear. Germline CDR1 LNHDA, CDR2 SQIVND (reference sequence). The V end lost 5 bases, the J end lost 4 bases, and 16 bases lay between the germline ends. The CDR3 loop spans 15 amino acids. Full variable domain (outside the CDR3, taken from reference TRBV19 and TRBJ2-3): DGGITQSPKYLFRKEGQNVTLSCEQNLNHDAMYWYRQDPGQGLRLIYYSQIVNDFQKGDIAEGYSVSREKKESFPLTVTSAQKNPTAFYLCASSPHPRKADTQYFGPGTRLTVL.

This clone appeared a few times. CDR3 bases: TGTGCCAGCAGCTTGGCCCTAGCGGGGGGTACTGGTGAGCAGTTCTTC. This encodes CASSLALAGGTGEQFF. The rearrangement joins TRBV5-6 to TRBJ2-1, with 11 bases that match TRBD2. Looked up from germline, CDR1 is SGHDT and CDR2 is YYEEEE. This CDR3 has 16 amino acids. The V and J ends lost 0 bases and 9 bases, in that order; junction bases with no gene match: 8.

This clone was counted between two and nine times. The chain combines TRBV3-1 (or the pseudogene TRBV3-2) with TRBJ2-7; unclear D gene. This CDR3 is built from 11 residues. The V gene's germline CDR1 is LGHDT and CDR2 YNNKEL (reference sequence). V lost 4 bases, J lost 6 bases, and 7 bases lay in between. In DNA form, the CDR3 reads TGTGCCAGCAGCCTCCTCGGCGAGCAGTACTTC. Translating gives CASSLLGEQYF.

The rearrangement uses TRBV5-1 and TRBJ2-1; 8 positions match TRBD2. CDR1 and CDR2 (germline): SGHRS, YFSETQ. Trimming removed 3 bases from V and 6 bases from J; junction bases left unmatched: 11. This CDR3 has 16 residues. CDR3 protein: CASSSGVSGAGNEQFF. CDR3 sequence (DNA): TGCGCCAGCAGCTCGGGGGTTAGCGGGGCAGGCAATGAGCAGTTCTTC.

The CDR3 bases are TGCAGCGTTCGAACAGGGTTCAATCAGCCCCAGCATTTT. Translating it yields CSVRTGFNQPQHF. The genes are TRBV29-1 and TRBJ1-5; D is perhaps TRBD1 (6 bases). Germline assignment: CDR1 SQVTM and CDR2 ANQGSEA. Trimming cost V 5 bases and J 3 bases, with 11 bases left between them. CDR3 size: 13 residues.

The chain recombines TRBV18 with TRBJ2-3; 7 nucleotides match TRBD1. Germline V lookup: CDR1 KGHSH, CDR2 LQKENI. With V trimmed by 3 bases and J by 0 bases, 9 bases remained unmatched. The CDR3 is 17 residues long. This CDR3 reads CASSPFAGTASTDTQYF. The CDR3 DNA follows: TGTGCCAGCTCACCGTTCGCCGGGACAGCTAGCACAGATACGCAGTATTTT.

The rearrangement links TRBV24-1 to TRBJ2-5; 8 nucleotides agree with TRBD2. The V gene end was trimmed by 4 bases and the J gene end by 5 bases; junction bases not matched to a gene: 8. This CDR3 is 15 amino acids long. Germline CDR1 KGHDR, CDR2 SFDVKD. The CDR3 nucleotides are TGTGCCACCAGTGAGACCCGCGGGGGGTTGGAGACCCAGTACTTC. Translated: CATSETRGGLETQYF.

The chain couples TRBV6-2 or TRBV6-3 to TRBJ1-1, with D possibly TRBD1 on 5 matching bases. The CDR3 is made up of 15 amino acids. Trimming took off 4 bases at V and 4 bases at J, with 16 bases between the two ends. Germline V gives CDR1 MNHEY, CDR2 SVGEGT. In nucleotides, the CDR3 is TGTGCCAGCAGTTCCGTAGACGGGGGGGTCACTGAAGCTTTCTTT. Translated, it gives CASSSVDGGVTEAFF.